This T cell receptor (beta chain) was identified in a study of cytomegalovirus exposure and HLA in healthy donors. General observations from the study: Likely technical artifact: a cluster of highly shared sequence variants. Across donors, most TCRs were seen rarely, yet some public ones were widespread.

Primers included in the PCR were 60 Vbeta and 13 Jbeta primers. The assay was immunoSEQ multiplex PCR, and TCRdb's table has in-frame clones only and misses some. The table lists approximately 150,000 clones, roughly 80% of them singletons. About this clone: The antigen remains undetermined.

This CDR3 comprises 11 residues. V lost 4 bases, J lost 12 bases, and 13 bases lay in between. CDR1 and CDR2 from the germline V gene are SQVTM and ANQGSEA. Donors likely had unrecorded immune exposures despite being nominally healthy when sampled. The source is a female donor in good health and CMV-seronegative. Sequencing input: PBMCs. V is TRBV29-1 and J is TRBJ2-1, with D possibly TRBD2 on 5 matching bases. The CDR3 coding sequence is TGCAGCGTTGTAGGGCGGGTTGGGCAGTTCTTC. It encodes CSVVGRVGQFF.